This T cell receptor (beta chain) was recorded in a study of T-cell memory formation after mild COVID-19. The study, taken as a whole, reports: In pre-infection memory, a portion of responding clones appeared, which suggested that cross-reactive memory joined.

A 5'RACE reaction primed in the constant segment made cDNA libraries of TCR alpha and TCR beta, and these carried sample barcodes and UMIs. TCRdb reanalysed the 5' RACE reads using MiXCR and keeps one entry per CDR3 protein. This repertoire shows 200,000 to 300,000 distinct CDR3 sequences, 15% found once; its top ten account for 2.1%. The V and J ends lost 4 bases and 4 bases respectively, with 14 bases between them. CDR1 and CDR2 from the germline V gene are SGHRS and YFSETQ. CDR3 length: 14 amino acids. Concerning this clonotype: The target antigen is unknown.

The clonotype originates from an adult woman who had mild COVID-19 (a few samples of this study predate the infection). Cell type and time point are not known. The V and J genes are TRBV5-1 and TRBJ1-1, with no clear D. Material: PBMCs or a T cell subset sorted from them (not recorded which). Here the CDR3 DNA reads TGCGCCAGCAGCAACGGGCCTCCAGTCACTGAAGCTTTCTTT. It codes for CASSNGPPVTEAFF.